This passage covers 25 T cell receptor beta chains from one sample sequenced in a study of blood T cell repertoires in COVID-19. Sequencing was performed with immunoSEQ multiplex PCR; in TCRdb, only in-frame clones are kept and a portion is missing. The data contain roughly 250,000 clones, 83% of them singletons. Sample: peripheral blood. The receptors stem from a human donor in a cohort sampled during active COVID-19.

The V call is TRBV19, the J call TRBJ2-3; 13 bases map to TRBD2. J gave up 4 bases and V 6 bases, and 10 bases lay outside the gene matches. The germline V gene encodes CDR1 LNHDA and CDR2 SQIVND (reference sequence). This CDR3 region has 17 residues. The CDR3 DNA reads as TGTGCCAGTAGCCTGAGACTAGCGGGGGGCCGCGCAGATACGCAGTATTTT. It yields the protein CASSLRLAGGRADTQYF.

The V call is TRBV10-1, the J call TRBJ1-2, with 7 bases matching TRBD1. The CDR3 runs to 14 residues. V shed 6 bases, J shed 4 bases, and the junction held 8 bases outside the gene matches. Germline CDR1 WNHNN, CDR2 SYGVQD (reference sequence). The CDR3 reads CASSPGTEAYGYTF. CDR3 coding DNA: TGCGCCAGCAGCCCAGGGACAGAAGCCTATGGCTACACCTTC.

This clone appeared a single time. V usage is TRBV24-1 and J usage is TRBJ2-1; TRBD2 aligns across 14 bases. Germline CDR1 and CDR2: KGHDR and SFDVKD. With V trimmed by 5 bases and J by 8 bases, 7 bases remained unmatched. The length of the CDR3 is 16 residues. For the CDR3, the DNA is TGTGCCACCAGTGCCATGACTAGCGGGAGGGAAGATGAGCAGTTCTTC. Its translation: CATSAMTSGREDEQFF.

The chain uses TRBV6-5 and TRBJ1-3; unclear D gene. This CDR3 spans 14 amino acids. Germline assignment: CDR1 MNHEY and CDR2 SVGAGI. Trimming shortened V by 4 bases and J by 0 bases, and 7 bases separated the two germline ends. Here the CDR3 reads CASSSVISGNTIYF. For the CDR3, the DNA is TGTGCCAGCAGTTCGGTCATCTCTGGAAACACCATATATTTT.

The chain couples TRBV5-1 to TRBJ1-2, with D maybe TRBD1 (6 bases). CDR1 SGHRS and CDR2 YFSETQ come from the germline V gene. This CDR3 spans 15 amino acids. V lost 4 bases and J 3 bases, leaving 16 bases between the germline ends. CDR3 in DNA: TGCGCCAGCAGCCCGGGGGGGGCTGGGGACTATGGCTACACCTTC. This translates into CASSPGGAGDYGYTF.

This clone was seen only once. The CDR3 DNA sequence: TGTGCCAGCACCGGACTACAAGGCTTGAACACCGGGGAGCTGTTTTTT. The encoded protein is CASTGLQGLNTGELFF. The chain has TRBV2 and TRBJ2-2; tentatively, D is TRBD2 (6 bases). Trimming shortened V by 7 bases and J by 1 base, and 16 bases separated the two germline ends. The germline V gene has CDR1 SNHLY and CDR2 FYNNEI. The CDR3 extends over 16 amino acids.

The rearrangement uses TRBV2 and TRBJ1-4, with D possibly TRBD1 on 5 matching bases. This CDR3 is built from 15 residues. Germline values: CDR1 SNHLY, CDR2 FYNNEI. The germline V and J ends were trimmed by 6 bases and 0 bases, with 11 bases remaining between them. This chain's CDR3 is CASRGEGTTNEKLFF. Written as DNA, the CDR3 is TGTGCCAGCAGGGGGGAGGGAACAACTAATGAAAAACTGTTTTTT.

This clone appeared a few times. CDR3 sequence (DNA): TGTGCCACCAGGAGGGCCGACGGAAGTGGCAATGAGCAGTTCTTC. Its translation is CATRRADGSGNEQFF. The chain joins TRBV24-1 to TRBJ2-1, with D tentatively TRBD2 (5 bases). Trimming stripped 7 bases from V and 6 bases from J, with 18 bases between. CDR1 KGHDR and CDR2 SFDVKD come from the germline V gene. This CDR3 has 15 residues.

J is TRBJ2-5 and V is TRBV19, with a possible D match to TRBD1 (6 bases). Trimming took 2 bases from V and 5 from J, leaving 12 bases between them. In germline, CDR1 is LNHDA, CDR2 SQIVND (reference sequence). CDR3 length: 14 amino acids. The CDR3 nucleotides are TGTGCCAGTAGTATATGGGGGCAGGGGGAGACCCAGTACTTC. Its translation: CASSIWGQGETQYF.

As DNA, the CDR3 is TGCGCCAGCAGTGAGTCCACGACAGTCAAATCCGGGGAGCTGTTTTTT. Translated: CASSESTTVKSGELFF. The chain uses TRBV10-1 and TRBJ2-2; TRBD1 is a possible D gene (5 bases). CDR3 length equals 16 residues. Trimming cost V 0 bases and J 6 bases, with 14 bases left between them. Germline V CDR1 and CDR2: WNHNN, SYGVQD (reference sequence).

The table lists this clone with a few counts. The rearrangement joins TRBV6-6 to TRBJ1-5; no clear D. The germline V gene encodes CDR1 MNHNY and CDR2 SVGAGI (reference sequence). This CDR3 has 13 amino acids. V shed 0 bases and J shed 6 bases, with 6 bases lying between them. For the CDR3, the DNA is TGTGCCAGCAGTTACTCAGGGAGTCAGCCCCAGCATTTT. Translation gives CASSYSGSQPQHF.

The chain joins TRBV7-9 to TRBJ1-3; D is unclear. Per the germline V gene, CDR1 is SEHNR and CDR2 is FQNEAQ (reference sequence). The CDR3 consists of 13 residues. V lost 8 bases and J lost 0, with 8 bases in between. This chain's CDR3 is CASDTSSGNTIYF. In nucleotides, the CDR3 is TGTGCCAGCGACACTTCCTCTGGAAACACCATATATTTT.

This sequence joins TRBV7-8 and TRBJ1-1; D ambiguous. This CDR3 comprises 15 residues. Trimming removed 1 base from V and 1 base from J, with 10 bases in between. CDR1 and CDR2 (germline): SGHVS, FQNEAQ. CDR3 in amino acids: CASSLGYAANTEAFF. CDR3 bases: TGTGCCAGCAGCTTAGGCTACGCGGCGAACACTGAAGCTTTCTTT.

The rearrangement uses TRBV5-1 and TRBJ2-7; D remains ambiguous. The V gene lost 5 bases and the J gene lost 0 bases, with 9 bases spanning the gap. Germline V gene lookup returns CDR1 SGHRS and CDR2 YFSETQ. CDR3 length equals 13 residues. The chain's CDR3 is CASSRYSSYEQYF. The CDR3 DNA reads TGCGCCAGCAGTCGTTACAGCTCCTACGAGCAGTACTTC.

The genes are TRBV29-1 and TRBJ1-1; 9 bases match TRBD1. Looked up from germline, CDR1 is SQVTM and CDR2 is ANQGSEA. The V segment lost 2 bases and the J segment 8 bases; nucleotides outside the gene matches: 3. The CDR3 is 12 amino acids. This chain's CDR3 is CSVEIQGAEAFF. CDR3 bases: TGCAGCGTTGAAATACAGGGGGCGGAAGCTTTCTTT.

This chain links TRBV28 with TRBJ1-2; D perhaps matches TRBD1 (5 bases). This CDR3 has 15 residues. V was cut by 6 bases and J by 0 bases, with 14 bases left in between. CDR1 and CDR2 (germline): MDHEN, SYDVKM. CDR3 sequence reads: CASSPGQGTNYGYTF. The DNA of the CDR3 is TGTGCCAGCAGCCCTGGGCAGGGAACTAACTATGGCTACACCTTC.

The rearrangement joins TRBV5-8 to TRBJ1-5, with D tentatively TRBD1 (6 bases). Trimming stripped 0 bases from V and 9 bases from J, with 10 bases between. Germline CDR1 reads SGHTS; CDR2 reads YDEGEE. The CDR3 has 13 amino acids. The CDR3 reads CASSLERRGPQHF. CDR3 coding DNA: TGTGCCAGCAGCTTGGAGCGCAGGGGGCCCCAGCATTTT.

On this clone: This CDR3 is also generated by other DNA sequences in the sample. The CDR3 loop is CAISEFGGEETQYF. The CDR3 DNA is TGTGCCATCAGTGAGTTCGGCGGGGAAGAGACCCAGTACTTC. V is TRBV10-3 and J is TRBJ2-5; D might be TRBD2 (6 bases). V was clipped by 1 base and J by 3 bases, with 9 bases between them. The CDR3 covers 14 residues. CDR1 and CDR2 from the germline V gene are ENHRY and SYGVKD.

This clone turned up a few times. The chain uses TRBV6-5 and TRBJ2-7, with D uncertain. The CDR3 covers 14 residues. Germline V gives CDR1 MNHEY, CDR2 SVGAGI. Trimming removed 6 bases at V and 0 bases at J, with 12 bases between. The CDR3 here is CASRLTTLSYEQYF. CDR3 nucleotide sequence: TGTGCCAGCAGATTGACGACTCTCTCCTACGAGCAGTACTTC.

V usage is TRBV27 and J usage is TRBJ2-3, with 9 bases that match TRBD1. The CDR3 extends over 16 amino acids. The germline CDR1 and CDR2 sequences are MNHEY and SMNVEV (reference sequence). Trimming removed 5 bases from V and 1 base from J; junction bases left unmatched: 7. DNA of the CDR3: TGTGCCAGCAGTCGAAAGGGACAGGGCGGCACAGATACGCAGTATTTT. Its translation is CASSRKGQGGTDTQYF.

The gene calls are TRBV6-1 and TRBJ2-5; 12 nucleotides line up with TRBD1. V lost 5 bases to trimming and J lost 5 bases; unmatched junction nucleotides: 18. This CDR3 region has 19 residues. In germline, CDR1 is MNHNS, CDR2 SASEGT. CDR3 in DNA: TGTGCCAGCAGTAAAGGGGGCGGGACAGGGGGCGTAATTAGGGAGACCCAGTACTTC. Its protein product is CASSKGGGTGGVIRETQYF.

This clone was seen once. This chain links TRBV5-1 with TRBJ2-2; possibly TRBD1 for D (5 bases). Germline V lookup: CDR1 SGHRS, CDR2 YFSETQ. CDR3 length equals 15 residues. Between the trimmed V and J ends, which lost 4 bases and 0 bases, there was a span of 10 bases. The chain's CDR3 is CASSLDRTNTGELFF. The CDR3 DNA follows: TGCGCCAGCAGCCTTGACAGAACGAACACCGGGGAGCTGTTTTTT.

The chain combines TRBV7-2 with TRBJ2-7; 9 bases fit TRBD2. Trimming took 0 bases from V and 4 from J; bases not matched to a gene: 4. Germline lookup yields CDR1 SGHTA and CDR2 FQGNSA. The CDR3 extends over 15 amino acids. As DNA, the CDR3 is TGTGCCAGCAGCTTAGCTAGCGGGAGTTCATACGAGCAGTACTTC. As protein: CASSLASGSSYEQYF.

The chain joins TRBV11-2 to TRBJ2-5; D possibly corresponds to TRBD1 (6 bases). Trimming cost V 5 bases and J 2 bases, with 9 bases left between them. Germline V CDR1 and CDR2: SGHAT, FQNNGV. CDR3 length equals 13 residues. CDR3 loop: CASSQGLQETQYF. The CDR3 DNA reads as TGTGCCAGCAGCCAGGGGCTTCAAGAGACCCAGTACTTC.

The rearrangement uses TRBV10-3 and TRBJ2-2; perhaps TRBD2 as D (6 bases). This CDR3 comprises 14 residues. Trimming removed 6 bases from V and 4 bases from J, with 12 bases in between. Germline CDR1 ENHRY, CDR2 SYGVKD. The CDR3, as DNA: TGTGCCATCAGCGACGGACTACCCACCGGGGAGCTGTTTTTT. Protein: CAISDGLPTGELFF.